The T cell receptor beta chain under discussion was sequenced for a study of identical twins. Study-level results: Conclusions came from cross-sectional statistical analysis, not from following the same donors.

From the 5' RACE reads, TCRdb called clonotypes with MiXCR, one entry per CDR3 protein. This table holds around 680,000 distinct CDR3 sequences, under 9% found once. A word on this clonotype: Its antigen is still unknown.

Healthy Caucasians supplied all donations. The sample was also linked to a second study, of yellow fever vaccine responses in identical twins.

The clonotype was recovered from a woman aged 18-30 years in good health. Specimen: PBMCs.

The CDR3 DNA sequence: TGTGCCAGCAGATCCGGTCTGAGCTACGAGCAGTACTTC. Protein: CASRSGLSYEQYF. This sequence joins TRBV6-2 or TRBV6-3 and TRBJ2-7; D gene ambiguous. The CDR3 has 13 residues. The V and J ends lost 6 bases and 3 bases respectively, with 12 bases between them. The germline gives CDR1 MNHEY, CDR2 SVGEGT.